This T cell receptor (beta chain) was obtained from a study of CD8 T cells in ankylosing spondylitis (dated by TCRdb to about 2017). About the study as a whole: The study set out to find disease-linked TCR variants by profiling T cell receptor beta repertoires in ankylosing spondylitis patients and healthy donors. The full study cohort was made up of about 25 ankylosing spondylitis patients and roughly 100 healthy donors. Peripheral blood was sampled, and synovial fluid was additionally collected from ankylosing spondylitis patients. Broad study findings and their caveats: Some of the motif variants had been reported before in the synovial fluid and blood of reactive arthritis patients, a finding that suggests common disease-initiation mechanisms. The disease-linked clones had a CD8+ phenotype and were found at relatively low frequencies in peripheral blood. Blood from ankylosing spondylitis patients appeared to be characterized by a TCR beta motif made up of several highly homologous amino acid variants. The disease-linked clones were reported as significantly enriched in matched synovial fluid samples from ankylosing spondylitis patients.

Taken from the germline V gene, the CDR1 and CDR2 loops are KGHDR and SFDVKD. V trim: 9 bases; J trim: 5 bases; unmatched bases: 5. Inclusive of the bounding cysteine and phenylalanine, the CDR3 is 13 residues long. Of the read, only the CDR3 DNA is kept; its 39 bases are in frame from base 1. Concerning this clonotype itself: The clone's antigen remains unknown. Base qualities are not recorded, but no much larger clone differs from it by a single base.

The run used an Illumina HiSeq 2500. Quantitative 5'-RACE with molecular barcodes was used to prepare TCR beta libraries. The authors' analysis ran thus. To identify disease-linked TCR variants, a new computational method was used, one built on a probabilistic model of VDJ rearrangement. In-frame beta chains were kept once TCRdb had trimmed the public reads at Q25 with fastp and called clones with MiXCR. Here each entry gathers all rows of one CDR3 protein and keeps the most common genes and DNA. The authors' filters were not applied to this entry. This sample lists around 150,000 distinct CDR3 sequences; approximately 16% were detected once. 7.8% of the sample is held by the ten biggest clonotypes.

The source is a male donor with ankylosing spondylitis or in good health (not recorded which). The chain links TRBV24-1 with TRBJ1-1; 10 nucleotides in the junction match TRBD1. Sequences were obtained from blood, either unsorted or a sorted T cell fraction (not recorded which). The DNA reads TGTGCCACCCGGGGGACAGGGGAGACTGAAGCTTTCTTT. This gives the protein CATRGTGETEAFF.